The 20 T cell receptor beta chains below all came from one sample that was sequenced in a study of blood T cell repertoires in COVID-19. Sequencing used immunoSEQ multiplex PCR; TCRdb keeps in-frame clones, though not all of them. The sample records 180,000 or so clones, about 88% being singletons. Sample: PBMCs or T cells enriched from blood (not recorded which). The receptors originated from a woman aged 40-49 years with acute COVID-19.

V gene TRBV19 combines with J gene TRBJ2-3; weak D call: TRBD2 (6 bases). The CDR3 loop spans 14 amino acids. Germline V lookup: CDR1 LNHDA, CDR2 SQIVND (reference sequence). V lost 5 bases and J lost 8, with 17 bases in between. CDR3 protein: CASSFREPGSTQYF. The CDR3 nucleotides read TGTGCCAGTAGTTTCCGGGAGCCGGGTAGTACGCAGTATTTT.

This chain's CDR3 is CASSDSGGSYNEQFF. Here the CDR3 DNA reads TGTGCCAGCTCAGATAGCGGGGGCTCCTACAATGAGCAGTTCTTC. V gene TRBV18 combines with J gene TRBJ2-1; 9 positions match TRBD2. J was trimmed by 0 bases and V by 5 bases; bases with no gene match: 2. The CDR3 runs to 15 residues. Germline CDR1 is KGHSH and CDR2 is LQKENI.

The rearrangement uses TRBV15 and TRBJ2-2, with 11 bases matching TRBD2. The CDR3 runs 17 residues. Unmatched junction bases numbered 8, after V lost 3 bases and J lost 5 bases. CDR1 is LNHNV, CDR2 YYDKDF, per germline (reference sequence). The CDR3 DNA is TGTGCCACCAGCAGCTATTTAGCGGGAGGGAGGACCGGGGAGCTGTTTTTT. Its protein product is CATSSYLAGGRTGELFF.

This rearrangement joins TRBV7-2 to TRBJ1-6, with D possibly being TRBD1 (6 bases). The germline V gene has CDR1 SGHTA and CDR2 FQGNSA. V was trimmed by 1 base and J by 9 bases, leaving 16 bases between them. CDR3 size: 16 residues. The CDR3 region has the DNA TGTGCCAGCAGCTTAGAAAAGGGGGTTAAGGGTTCACCCCTCCACTTT. Protein: CASSLEKGVKGSPLHF.

The chain employs TRBV3-1 (or the pseudogene TRBV3-2) and TRBJ1-6; perhaps TRBD1 as D (6 bases). V was pared by 2 bases and J by 7 bases, with 9 bases between. Looked up from germline, CDR1 is LGHDT and CDR2 is YNNKEL (reference sequence). The CDR3 runs 14 residues. The CDR3 DNA sequence: TGTGCCAGCAGCCAAAACAGGGCAAATTCACCCCTCCACTTT. Protein product: CASSQNRANSPLHF.

This clone has a single count. The V gene is TRBV5-1, the J gene TRBJ2-7; weak D call: TRBD1 (5 bases). The V and J ends lost 4 bases and 3 bases respectively, with 17 bases between them. The CDR3 extends over 15 amino acids. CDR1 and CDR2 from the germline V gene are SGHRS and YFSETQ. The CDR3 region is CASSTQGPPLYEQYF. For the CDR3, the DNA is TGCGCCAGCAGCACCCAGGGTCCCCCTCTCTACGAGCAGTACTTC.

The CDR3, as DNA: TGTGCCAGCAGCGTGAGGGATAACTATGGCTACACCTTC. This encodes CASSVRDNYGYTF. V and J are TRBV9 and TRBJ1-2, with D unresolved. The CDR3 contains 13 residues. Germline V CDR1 and CDR2: SGDLS, YYNGEE. Trimming removed 2 bases at V and 1 base at J, with 6 bases between.

The chain joins TRBV2 to TRBJ1-2; 7 positions agree with TRBD1. V dropped 8 bases and J dropped 5; count of bases not matched to a gene: 8. CDR1 is SNHLY, CDR2 FYNNEI, per germline. The CDR3 covers 13 residues. CDR3 amino acids: CASGRDSVYGYTF. The DNA of the CDR3 is TGTGCCAGCGGACGGGACAGCGTGTATGGCTACACCTTC.

V usage is TRBV29-1 and J usage is TRBJ2-2; weak D call: TRBD1 (6 bases). Germline values: CDR1 SQVTM, CDR2 ANQGSEA. The CDR3 has 12 residues. V was shortened by 5 bases and J by 3 bases, with 7 bases between the two germline ends. CDR3 in DNA: TGCAGCGTTCCAGGGGACACCGGGGAGCTGTTTTTT. Its translation: CSVPGDTGELFF.

The genes are TRBV27 and TRBJ1-6; D is possibly TRBD1 (5 bases). Germline CDR1 is MNHEY and CDR2 is SMNVEV (reference sequence). Trimming removed 4 bases at V and 0 bases at J, with 13 bases between. The CDR3 sequence is 17 residues long. The CDR3: CASSSWGLLSYNSPLHF. The CDR3 nucleotides are TGTGCCAGCAGTTCCTGGGGCCTCCTCTCCTATAATTCACCCCTCCACTTT.

The chain links TRBV27 to TRBJ1-1; tentative D call: TRBD1 (5 bases). Trimming stripped 3 bases from V and 12 bases from J, with 14 bases between. The CDR3 is made up of 12 amino acids. Germline CDR1 MNHEY, CDR2 SMNVEV (reference sequence). The CDR3 is CASSFPGTPTFF. CDR3 DNA sequence: TGTGCCAGCAGTTTTCCAGGGACTCCAACTTTCTTT.

This clone was picked up a small number of times. The V gene is TRBV28, the J gene TRBJ1-6; D remains unclear. In germline, CDR1 is MDHEN, CDR2 SYDVKM. With 5 bases removed from V and 9 bases from J, the gap between germline ends came to 14 bases. CDR3 length equals 14 residues. Here the CDR3 DNA reads TGTGCCAGCAGTGTGACGGGTCTTCGTTCACCCCTCCACTTT. Translation: CASSVTGLRSPLHF.

The chain is built from TRBV28 and TRBJ1-1; 7 positions agree with TRBD1. V trimming: 6 bases; J trimming: 1 base; junction bases outside the gene matches: 2. The germline V gene has CDR1 MDHEN and CDR2 SYDVKM. The CDR3 length is 13 residues. The CDR3 DNA reads as TGTGCCAGCAGAGGACAGGCGAACACTGAAGCTTTCTTT. Its protein is CASRGQANTEAFF.

The chain has TRBV4-1 and TRBJ1-2; 12 nucleotides match TRBD1. The CDR3 extends over 17 amino acids. Germline V CDR1 and CDR2: MGHRA, YSYEKL. J was trimmed by 8 bases and V by 3 bases; bases with no gene match: 13. In DNA, the CDR3 is TGCGCCAGCAGCCACGTCCCGGGACAGGGGGCGATGGTAGGCTACACCTTC. Its translation: CASSHVPGQGAMVGYTF.

This chain links TRBV28 with TRBJ2-3, with a possible D match to TRBD1 (5 bases). The CDR3 has 15 amino acids. Germline V gives CDR1 MDHEN, CDR2 SYDVKM. V lost 0 bases and J 1 base, leaving 8 bases between the germline ends. This chain's CDR3 is CASSLWGQGTDTQYF. The CDR3 DNA is TGTGCCAGCAGTTTATGGGGGCAGGGCACAGATACGCAGTATTTT.

The rearrangement uses TRBV19 and TRBJ2-3, with 8 bases that match TRBD2. The CDR3 consists of 16 residues. Germline trimming cut 3 bases from V and 5 bases from J; bases unmatched to any gene: 10. Germline V gene sequence: CDR1 LNHDA, CDR2 SQIVND (reference sequence). DNA of the CDR3: TGTGCCAGTAGTATGGGCCTAGCGGGTTGGGGAGATACGCAGTATTTT. Translation gives CASSMGLAGWGDTQYF.

The V gene is TRBV11-2, the J gene TRBJ2-7, with 10 bases fitting TRBD1. Looked up from germline, CDR1 is SGHAT and CDR2 is FQNNGV. J gave up 5 bases and V 7 bases, and 8 bases lay outside the gene matches. This CDR3 has 14 residues. In nucleotides, the CDR3 is TGTGCCAGCACCCGACAGGGGGCAATGGACGAGCAGTACTTC. Encoded protein: CASTRQGAMDEQYF.

V is TRBV30 and J is TRBJ2-3; 9 positions agree with TRBD2. This CDR3 is 14 amino acids long. Germline assignment: CDR1 GTSNPN and CDR2 SVGIG (reference sequence). V lost 2 bases, J lost 4 bases, and 4 bases stayed unmatched. The CDR3 loop reads CAWSYSGGPDTQYF. The CDR3 DNA is TGTGCCTGGAGTTATAGCGGGGGCCCAGATACGCAGTATTTT.

The chain uses TRBV12-5 and TRBJ2-3, with D possibly TRBD2 on 7 matching bases. The germline gives CDR1 LGHNT, CDR2 FRNRAP. The CDR3 extends over 17 amino acids. Trimming removed 0 bases at V and 2 bases at J, with 15 bases between. The CDR3, as DNA: TGTGCTAGTGGTTTGGTAATCGGGGGGCCCTCCACAGATACGCAGTATTTT. Amino acids: CASGLVIGGPSTDTQYF.

CDR3 amino acids: CASSLGPSKRDEKLFF. CDR3 in DNA: TGTGCCAGCAGCTTGGGCCCCTCTAAGAGGGATGAAAAACTGTTTTTT. The V call is TRBV5-6, the J call TRBJ1-4; D remains unclear. CDR1 and CDR2 from the germline V gene are SGHDT and YYEEEE. There are 16 residues in the CDR3. Trimming shortened V by 0 bases and J by 6 bases, and 15 bases separated the two germline ends. Filled out from reference TRBV5-6 and TRBJ1-4, the complete variable domain reads DAGVTQSPTHLIKTRGQQVTLRCSPKSGHDTVSWYQQALGQGPQFIFQYYEEEERQRGNFPDRFSGHQFPNYSSELNVNALLLGDSALYLCASSLGPSKRDEKLFFGSGTQLSVL.